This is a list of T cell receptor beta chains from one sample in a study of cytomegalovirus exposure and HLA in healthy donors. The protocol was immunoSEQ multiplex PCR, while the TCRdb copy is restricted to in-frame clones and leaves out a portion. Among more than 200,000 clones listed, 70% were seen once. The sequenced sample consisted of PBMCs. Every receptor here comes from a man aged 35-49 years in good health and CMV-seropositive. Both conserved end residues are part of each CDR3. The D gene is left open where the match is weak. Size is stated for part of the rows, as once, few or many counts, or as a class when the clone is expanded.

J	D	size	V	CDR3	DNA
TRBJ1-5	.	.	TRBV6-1	CASSEARDQPQHF	TGTGCCAGCAGTGAAGCGCGAGATCAGCCCCAGCATTTT
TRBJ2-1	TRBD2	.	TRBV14	CASSQGLAGGLSSYNEQFF	TGTGCCAGCAGCCAAGGGCTAGCGGGGGGTTTGAGCTCCTACAATGAGCAGTTCTTC
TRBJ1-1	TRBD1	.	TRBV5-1	CASSYTGGGTEAFF	TGCGCCAGCAGCTATACAGGGGGGGGGACTGAAGCTTTCTTT
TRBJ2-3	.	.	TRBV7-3	CASSSLGSHDTQYF	TGTGCCAGCAGCTCGCTCGGGAGCCACGATACGCAGTATTTT
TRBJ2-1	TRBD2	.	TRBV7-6	CASSSGLAGEQNLNEQFF	TGTGCCAGCAGCTCTGGACTAGCGGGGGAGCAAAACCTCAATGAGCAGTTCTTC
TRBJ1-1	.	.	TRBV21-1	CASRTQGDMNTEAFF	TGTGCCAGCAGGACACAAGGGGATATGAACACTGAAGCTTTCTTT
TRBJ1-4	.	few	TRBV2	CASYRGTATNEKLFF	TGTGCCAGCTATAGGGGAACCGCAACTAATGAAAAACTGTTTTTT
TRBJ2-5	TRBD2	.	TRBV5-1	CASSLAGGPQETQYF	TGCGCCAGCAGCTTAGCGGGGGGGCCCCAAGAGACCCAGTACTTC
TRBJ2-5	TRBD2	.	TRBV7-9	CASSAADSGGAAETQYF	TGTGCCAGCAGCGCCGCGGATAGCGGGGGGGCAGCCGAGACCCAGTACTTC
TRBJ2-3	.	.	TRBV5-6	CASSLDSLYTQYF	TGTGCCAGCAGCTTGGACAGCCTATATACGCAGTATTTT
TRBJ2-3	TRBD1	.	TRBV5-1	CASSTQGGTGPTDTQYF	TGCGCCAGCAGCACCCAAGGCGGGACAGGCCCCACAGATACGCAGTATTTT
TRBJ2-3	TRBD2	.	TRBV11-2	CASSSGSGTSGGSDTQYF	TGTGCCAGCAGCTCTGGATCTGGGACTAGCGGGGGGAGCGATACGCAGTATTTT
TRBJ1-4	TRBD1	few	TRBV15	CATRRDRVNEKLFF	TGTGCCACCCGCCGGGACAGGGTAAATGAAAAACTGTTTTTT
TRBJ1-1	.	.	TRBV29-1	CSAARSLNKINTEAFF	TGCAGCGCCGCCCGCTCCTTAAACAAGATTAACACTGAAGCTTTCTTT
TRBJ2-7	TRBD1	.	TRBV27	CASSSTGMPYEQYF	TGTGCCAGCAGTTCGACAGGGATGCCTTACGAGCAGTACTTC
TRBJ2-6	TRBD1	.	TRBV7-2	CASSHKQGAWGANVLTF	TGTGCCAGCAGCCATAAACAGGGGGCGTGGGGGGCCAACGTCCTGACTTTC